This TCR beta chain emerged from a study of T cell changes during pregnancy in multiple sclerosis (dated by TCRdb to between 2018 and 2021). Notes on the research overall: Changes in the T cell repertoire over the course of pregnancy were examined in this study in women with multiple sclerosis.

Library construction relied on the immunoSEQ multiplex PCR assay. TCRdb limited this immuneACCESS table to in-frame rearrangements with V and J called. A share of clones is missing; checked studies link under half to unresolved V genes, and the rest is unexplained. The sample profile shows just over 65,000 clones; about 90% of them were found once. The ten largest account for 0.65% to 1% of the sample. From a lookup of the germline V gene, CDR1 and CDR2 are KGHSH and LQKENI. V sheds 5 bases and J sheds 1 base, leaving 9 bases between their ends. Taken from cysteine to phenylalanine, the CDR3 has 14 residues. Here the CDR3 DNA is all that survives: 42 bases in frame from base 1. This clone was seen once. There is no known antigen for this receptor. Base qualities are not at hand, and no much larger clone is one base apart.

This TCR derives from a female donor with multiple sclerosis, enrolled in a pregnancy study. The material was peripheral blood, obtained in the second trimester of pregnancy. This receptor chain uses TRBV18 and TRBJ1-5; matching of 6 bases hints at TRBD1 as the D gene. The CDR3 amino acid sequence is: CASSERGSNQPQHF. The sequenced DNA: TGTGCCAGCTCAGAGAGGGGGAGCAATCAGCCCCAGCATTTT.